Listed here are 18 T cell receptor beta chains from one sample, sequenced in a study of blood T cell repertoires in COVID-19. Some clones are missing from TCRdb's copy, which holds only in-frame ones; the method was immunoSEQ multiplex PCR. The sample has approximately 100,000 clones; approximately 84% are singletons. Sequenced input: peripheral blood. All receptors derive from a man aged 60 to 69 with acute or convalescent COVID-19.

The chain recombines TRBV4-1 with TRBJ2-3; 11 bases line up with TRBD2. Germline V gives CDR1 MGHRA, CDR2 YSYEKL. The junction had 8 bases not matched to a gene; V was cut back by 1 base and J by 5 bases. The CDR3 is made up of 17 amino acids. CDR3 coding DNA: TGCGCCAGCAGCCAAGCCCTAGCGGGAGGCCGGGTAGATACGCAGTATTTT. Its translation is CASSQALAGGRVDTQYF.

The chain carries TRBV5-5 and TRBJ1-6, with TRBD1 matching 10 bases. Germline-derived CDR1 and CDR2 are SGHKS and YYEKEE (reference sequence). J lost 7 bases, V lost 4 bases, and 5 bases had no gene match. The CDR3 spans 15 residues. In DNA form, the CDR3 reads TGTGCCAGCAGCCAGACAGGGGGCAAGAATTCACCCCTCCACTTT. Residues: CASSQTGGKNSPLHF. Based on the CDR3 plus reference TRBV5-5 and TRBJ1-6, the full variable domain is DAGVTQSPTHLIKTRGQQVTLRCSPISGHKSVSWYQQVLGQGPQFIFQYYEKEERGRGNFPDRFSARQFPNYSSELNVNALLLGDSALYLCASSQTGGKNSPLHFGNGTRLTVT.

This clone was recorded a few times. V usage is TRBV7-2 and J usage is TRBJ2-1; TRBD2 matches 7 bases. CDR1 and CDR2 from the germline V gene are SGHTA and FQGNSA. This CDR3 region has 14 residues. Trimming took 5 bases from V and 6 from J; bases not matched to a gene: 7. The DNA of the CDR3 is TGTGCCAGCAGCCGTATTTTAGCGGGCAATGAGCAGTTCTTC. It yields the protein CASSRILAGNEQFF.

This chain links TRBV4-1 with TRBJ2-3, with 7 nucleotides matching TRBD1. Trimming took 3 bases from V and 7 from J; bases not matched to a gene: 13. The CDR3 sequence is 16 residues long. Germline assignment: CDR1 MGHRA and CDR2 YSYEKL. The CDR3 region has the DNA TGCGCCAGCAGCCAGCTACAGGGGAAAGAGGTGAATACGCAGTATTTT. It codes for CASSQLQGKEVNTQYF.

This chain connects TRBV24-1 to TRBJ2-2; 11 nucleotides agree with TRBD2. Trimming took 3 bases from V and 4 from J; bases not matched to a gene: 6. The CDR3 length is 17 residues. Germline CDR1 KGHDR, CDR2 SFDVKD. CDR3 DNA sequence: TGTGCCACCAGTGATGCGGGACTAGCGGAGTCCACCGGGGAGCTGTTTTTT. Translating it yields CATSDAGLAESTGELFF.

The V gene is TRBV5-4, the J gene TRBJ2-5; D gene unclear. Trimming shortened V by 4 bases and J by 4 bases, and 14 bases separated the two germline ends. Per germline, CDR1 SGHNT and CDR2 YYREEE (reference sequence). The CDR3 consists of 14 residues. The CDR3 spells CASSPTLTGETQYF. In DNA, the CDR3 is TGTGCCAGCAGCCCAACCCTTACGGGAGAGACCCAGTACTTC.

The chain combines TRBV27 with TRBJ1-5; D ambiguous. V was clipped by 3 bases and J by 1 base, with 10 bases between them. The germline CDR1 and CDR2 sequences are MNHEY and SMNVEV (reference sequence). The CDR3 covers 15 residues. The CDR3 sequence is CASSFNSFSNQPQHF. The CDR3 DNA reads TGTGCCAGCAGTTTTAACTCCTTCAGCAATCAGCCCCAGCATTTT.

The V and J genes are TRBV14 and TRBJ1-1; D not certain. Trimming removed 4 bases from V and 4 bases from J, with 7 bases in between. Germline V CDR1 and CDR2: SGHDN, FVKESK. This CDR3 has 12 amino acids. The DNA for the CDR3 is TGTGCCAGCAGCCTGATAGCCACTGAAGCTTTCTTT. Amino acids: CASSLIATEAFF. Filled out from reference TRBV14 and TRBJ1-1, the complete variable domain reads EAGVTQFPSHSVIEKGQTVTLRCDPISGHDNLYWYRRVMGKEIKFLLHFVKESKQDESGMPNNRFLAERTGGTYSTLKVQPAELEDSGVYFCASSLIATEAFFGQGTRLTVV.

The gene calls are TRBV19 and TRBJ2-1; 7 bases map to TRBD1. The junction had 14 bases not matched to a gene; V was cut back by 8 bases and J by 7 bases. The CDR3 has 15 residues. Germline CDR1 LNHDA, CDR2 SQIVND (reference sequence). CDR3 protein: CASSPLRTTGNEQFF. The CDR3 nucleotides read TGTGCCAGTTCTCCCCTACGAACGACAGGGAATGAGCAGTTCTTC.

This chain joins TRBV7-9 and TRBJ1-2, with 9 nucleotides matching TRBD1. There are 16 residues in the CDR3. With V trimmed by 2 bases and J by 4 bases, 8 bases remained unmatched. Germline-derived CDR1 and CDR2 are SEHNR and FQNEAQ (reference sequence). CDR3 coding DNA: TGTGCCAGCAGCTTAAGGACAGGGGAGATTGGCTATGGCTACACCTTC. Protein product: CASSLRTGEIGYGYTF.

The J gene is TRBJ2-3, the V gene TRBV19; 7 nucleotides line up with TRBD2. V shed 4 bases and J 3 bases; nucleotides not matched to a gene: 13. Germline CDR1 is LNHDA and CDR2 is SQIVND (reference sequence). CDR3 length: 17 amino acids. As DNA, the CDR3 is TGTGCCAGTAGTACCTTTCGCGGGACGGGGGGAACAGATACGCAGTATTTT. Amino acids: CASSTFRGTGGTDTQYF.

The rearrangement links TRBV4-1 to TRBJ1-5; D perhaps matches TRBD1 (5 bases). Germline CDR1 MGHRA, CDR2 YSYEKL. The germline V and J ends were trimmed by 0 bases and 7 bases, with 13 bases remaining between them. The CDR3 has 15 amino acids. CDR3 sequence: CASSQEAGPGQPQHF. The CDR3 DNA reads as TGCGCCAGCAGCCAAGAAGCGGGACCGGGCCAGCCCCAGCATTTT.

The V call is TRBV19, the J call TRBJ2-3, with 11 bases identical to TRBD2. Looked up from germline, CDR1 is LNHDA and CDR2 is SQIVND (reference sequence). There are 15 residues in the CDR3. V dropped 4 bases and J dropped 5; count of bases not matched to a gene: 5. CDR3: CASSTLLAGEDTQYF. CDR3 DNA: TGTGCCAGTAGTACCCTACTAGCGGGAGAAGATACGCAGTATTTT.

The chain joins TRBV18 to TRBJ1-1; D not resolved. The CDR3 covers 13 residues. Germline assignment: CDR1 KGHSH and CDR2 LQKENI. Trimming left V 2 bases short and J 5 bases short, with 9 bases between. CDR3 nucleotides: TGTGCCAGCTCACCAAAGAGGGATACTGAAGCTTTCTTT. This translates into CASSPKRDTEAFF.

V usage is TRBV9 and J usage is TRBJ2-3; D is uncertain. The length of the CDR3 is 13 residues. Germline CDR1 SGDLS, CDR2 YYNGEE. V dropped 0 bases and J dropped 3 bases, with 5 bases sitting between them. Here the CDR3 reads CASSVAFTDTQYF. The CDR3, as DNA: TGTGCCAGCAGCGTAGCGTTTACAGATACGCAGTATTTT.

The V and J genes are TRBV5-1 and TRBJ2-1; the match to TRBD1 covers 8 bases. This CDR3 is built from 15 residues. The germline CDR1 and CDR2 sequences are SGHRS and YFSETQ. V shed 0 bases, J shed 1 base, and the junction held 0 bases outside the gene matches. CDR3 loop: CASSLGTGSYNEQFF. The CDR3 DNA is TGCGCCAGCAGCTTGGGGACAGGGTCCTACAATGAGCAGTTCTTC.

The rearrangement joins TRBV19 to TRBJ2-5; 9 bases are shared with TRBD2. The CDR3 covers 14 residues. Germline V gene lookup returns CDR1 LNHDA and CDR2 SQIVND (reference sequence). J was trimmed by 0 bases and V by 10 bases; bases with no gene match: 6. For the CDR3, the DNA is TGTGCCACAGCCAGCGGGAGGTACCAAGAGACCCAGTACTTC. The encoded protein is CATASGRYQETQYF.

This clone was counted ten times or more. The V call is TRBV15, the J call TRBJ2-2; a weak D match, TRBD2 (6 bases). CDR3 length equals 16 residues. V was pared by 0 bases and J by 2 bases, with 10 bases between. CDR1 and CDR2 (germline): LNHNV, YYDKDF (reference sequence). The CDR3 DNA follows: TGTGCCACCAGCAGAGATCGCGGGGCTAACACCGGGGAGCTGTTTTTT. Residues: CATSRDRGANTGELFF.